The rows below give T cell receptor beta chains drawn from one sample of a study of blood T cells in healthy people across ages. MiXCR, applied by TCRdb to the 5' RACE reads, yields one record per CDR3 protein. The profile shows 750,000 to 1,000,000 distinct CDR3 sequences, about 29% of them singletons. This sample also belongs to another study, concerning T cells of mothers and their children.

The material sequenced was blood. Receptors were obtained from a middle-aged woman in good health. CDR3s include the opening cysteine and the closing phenylalanine or tryptophan. Each record gives: D gene, V gene, J gene, clone size, CDR3 protein, CDR3 DNA. A D gene is named only where the DNA matches it firmly. For some rows the clone size is stated as once, few or many, or as a class when expanded; others skip it.

NA,TRBV12-5,TRBJ1-1,NA,CASLGGMNTEAFF,TGTGCTAGCCTCGGGGGCATGAACACTGAAGCTTTCTTT
TRBD1,TRBV7-2,TRBJ2-7,NA,CASRPPGGSYEQYF,TGTGCCAGCAGGCCCCCAGGGGGCTCCTACGAGCAGTACTTC
NA,TRBV15,TRBJ2-5,NA,CATSPRLVGSETQYF,TGTGCCACCAGCCCGCGGCTTGTGGGTTCAGAGACCCAGTACTTC
TRBD1,TRBV20-1,TRBJ2-7,many,CSAAGAHYDRDYEQYF,TGCAGTGCTGCCGGAGCCCATTACGACAGGGATTACGAGCAGTACTTC
TRBD2,TRBV27,TRBJ2-3,many,CASSPLGGGSTDTQYF,TGTGCCAGCAGTCCCCTCGGCGGGGGGAGCACAGATACGCAGTATTTT
NA,TRBV12-3/TRBV12-4,TRBJ2-2,few,CASSLGYGELFF,TGTGCCAGCAGTTTAGGGTACGGGGAGCTGTTTTTT
NA,TRBV9,TRBJ1-4,NA,CASSVHLGGDEKLFF,TGTGCCAGCAGCGTCCACCTGGGGGGTGATGAAAAACTGTTTTTT
NA,TRBV6-5,TRBJ2-1,few,CASSYSTGVRQFF,TGTGCCAGCAGTTACTCGACGGGGGTTAGGCAGTTCTTC
TRBD1,TRBV6-5,TRBJ2-3,few,CASSCRQGTDTQYF,TGTGCCAGCAGTTGTAGACAGGGGACAGATACGCAGTATTTT
NA,TRBV4-1,TRBJ1-1,NA,CASSQGGGSEAFF,TGCGCCAGCAGCCAAGGGGGGGGCAGTGAAGCTTTCTTT
NA,TRBV6-5,TRBJ2-7,once,CASSYLRGGSYNEQYF,TGTGCCAGCAGTTACCTCAGGGGGGGATCCTACAATGAGCAGTACTTC
NA,TRBV4-1,TRBJ1-1,NA,CASSQGSGVAFF,TGCGCCAGCAGCCAAGGGTCCGGGGTGGCTTTCTTT
NA,TRBV28,TRBJ2-7,NA,CASREGGRYEQYF,TGTGCCAGCAGAGAAGGGGGACGGTACGAGCAGTACTTC
TRBD1,TRBV4-1,TRBJ1-5,few,CASSGEPGTGDDNQPQHF,TGCGCCAGCAGCGGGGAACCCGGGACAGGGGACGACAATCAGCCCCAGCATTTT
NA,TRBV14,TRBJ1-1,NA,CASSQLGGGTEAFF,TGTGCCAGCAGCCAGTTGGGAGGGGGCACTGAAGCTTTCTTT
NA,TRBV4-1,TRBJ2-7,few,CASSQSPRGTYEQYF,TGCGCCAGCAGCCAATCCCCCCGGGGAACCTACGAGCAGTACTTC
TRBD2,TRBV9,TRBJ2-3,NA,CASSAQRGGADTQYF,TGTGCCAGCAGCGCCCAGCGGGGGGGGGCAGATACGCAGTATTTT
TRBD2,TRBV14,TRBJ2-1,few,CASSQGLTYNEQFF,TGTGCCAGCAGCCAGGGACTAACTTACAATGAGCAGTTCTTC
NA,TRBV20-1,TRBJ2-7,many,CSASDPGHHEQYF,TGCAGTGCTAGTGATCCGGGCCACCACGAGCAGTACTTC
TRBD1,TRBV5-6,TRBJ2-1,few,CASRPTGGSYNEQFF,TGTGCCAGCAGGCCGACAGGGGGCTCCTACAATGAGCAGTTCTTC
NA,TRBV9,TRBJ2-7,many,CASSVGSGTYEQYF,TGTGCCAGCAGCGTAGGGTCCGGGACCTACGAGCAGTACTTC
NA,TRBV4-3,TRBJ1-6,many,CASRDRLSYNSPLHF,TGCGCCAGCAGAGACCGACTCTCCTATAATTCACCCCTCCACTTT
NA,TRBV10-3,TRBJ2-2,once,CAISVTGRTGELFF,TGTGCCATCAGTGTAACGGGGAGAACCGGGGAGCTGTTTTTT
NA,TRBV4-1,TRBJ2-7,many,CASSHVAGTYEQYF,TGCGCCAGCAGCCATGTGGCGGGGACCTACGAGCAGTACTTC
NA,TRBV6-6,TRBJ1-3,few,CASSLTGPGNTIYF,TGTGCCAGCAGTTTAACAGGGCCAGGAAACACCATATATTTT
NA,TRBV4-2,TRBJ2-5,NA,CASSQDHLQGIQETQYF,TGTGCCAGCAGCCAAGACCACCTACAGGGTATCCAAGAGACCCAGTACTTC
TRBD2,TRBV6-6,TRBJ2-7,NA,CASSRPSGEPYNEQYF,TGTGCCAGCAGCCGACCCAGCGGGGAGCCTTACAATGAGCAGTACTTC
NA,TRBV28,TRBJ1-1,few,CASSTPLTEAFF,TGTGCCAGCAGTACCCCCCTAACTGAAGCTTTCTTT
NA,TRBV7-2,TRBJ1-2,few,CASLKGGILAGGHIGYTF,TGTGCCAGCCTTAAGGGGGGCATATTGGCGGGGGGGCATATTGGCTACACCTTC
NA,TRBV19,TRBJ2-5,NA,CASRDPRTVQETQYF,TGTGCCAGCCGAGACCCAAGGACAGTTCAAGAGACCCAGTACTTC
NA,TRBV7-9,TRBJ1-2,NA,CASSSGQFFNYGYTF,TGTGCCAGCAGCTCCGGACAGTTTTTCAACTATGGCTACACCTTC
TRBD2,TRBV12-5,TRBJ2-5,once,CASGFGLDGETQYF,TGTGCTAGTGGTTTCGGACTAGACGGAGAGACCCAGTACTTC
NA,TRBV18,TRBJ2-7,few,CASSPPLSGTYEQYF,TGTGCCAGCTCACCACCGTTGTCAGGGACGTACGAGCAGTACTTC